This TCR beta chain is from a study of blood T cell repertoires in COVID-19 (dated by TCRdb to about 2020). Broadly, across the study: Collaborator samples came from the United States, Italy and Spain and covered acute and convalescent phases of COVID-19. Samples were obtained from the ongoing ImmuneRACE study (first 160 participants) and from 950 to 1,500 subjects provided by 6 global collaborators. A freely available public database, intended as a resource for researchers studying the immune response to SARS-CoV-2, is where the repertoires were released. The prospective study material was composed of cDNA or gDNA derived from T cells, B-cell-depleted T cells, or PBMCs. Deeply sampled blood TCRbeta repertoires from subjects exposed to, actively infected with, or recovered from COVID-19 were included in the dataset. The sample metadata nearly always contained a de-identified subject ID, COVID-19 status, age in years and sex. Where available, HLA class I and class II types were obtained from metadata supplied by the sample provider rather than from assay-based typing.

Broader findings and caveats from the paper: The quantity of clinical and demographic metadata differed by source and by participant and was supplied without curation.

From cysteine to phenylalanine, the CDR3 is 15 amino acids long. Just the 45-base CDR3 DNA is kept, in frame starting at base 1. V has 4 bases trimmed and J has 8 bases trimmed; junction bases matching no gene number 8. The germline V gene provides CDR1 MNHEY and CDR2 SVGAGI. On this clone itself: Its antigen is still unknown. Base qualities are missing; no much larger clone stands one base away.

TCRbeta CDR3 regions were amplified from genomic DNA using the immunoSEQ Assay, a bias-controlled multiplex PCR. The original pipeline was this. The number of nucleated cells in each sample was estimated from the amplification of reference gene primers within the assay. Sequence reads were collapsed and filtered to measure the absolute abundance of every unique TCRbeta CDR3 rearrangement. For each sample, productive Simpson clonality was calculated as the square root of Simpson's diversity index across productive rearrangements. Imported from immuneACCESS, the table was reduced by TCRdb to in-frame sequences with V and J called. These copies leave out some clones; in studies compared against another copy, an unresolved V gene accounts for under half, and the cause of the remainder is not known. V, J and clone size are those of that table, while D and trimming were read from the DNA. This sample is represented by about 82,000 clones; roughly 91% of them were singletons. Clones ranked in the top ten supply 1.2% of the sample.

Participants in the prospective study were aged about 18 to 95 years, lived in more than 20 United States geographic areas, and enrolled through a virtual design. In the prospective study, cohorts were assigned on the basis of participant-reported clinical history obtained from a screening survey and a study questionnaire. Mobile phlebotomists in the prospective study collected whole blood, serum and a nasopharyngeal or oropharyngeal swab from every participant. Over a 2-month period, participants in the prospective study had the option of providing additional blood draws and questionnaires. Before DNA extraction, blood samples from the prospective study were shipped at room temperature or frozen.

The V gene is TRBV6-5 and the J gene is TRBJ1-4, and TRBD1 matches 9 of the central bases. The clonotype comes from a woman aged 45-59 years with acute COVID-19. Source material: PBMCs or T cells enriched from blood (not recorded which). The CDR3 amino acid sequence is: CASSLGAGTGEKLFF. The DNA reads TGTGCCAGCAGTTTAGGCGCCGGGACAGGGGAAAAACTGTTTTTT.